These 17 T cell receptor beta chains were sequenced from one sample in a study of blood T cells in healthy people across ages. The use of a sample-barcoded 5' primer and a J-beta primer mix characterized a second PCR of about 7 to 12 cycles. Each CDR3 protein gets one entry after TCRdb re-called the 5' RACE reads with MiXCR. This table holds fewer than 700,000 distinct CDR3 sequences, approximately 40% found once. Material: blood. Source of these receptors: an elderly man in good health.

This clonotype was observed a few times. The chain recombines TRBV7-2 with TRBJ1-4; D not certain. The CDR3 totals 14 residues. V lost 3 bases to trimming and J lost 4 bases, with 9 bases between them. The germline CDR1 and CDR2 sequences are SGHTA and FQGNSA. Here the CDR3 reads CASSFGRSNEKLFF. In nucleotides, the CDR3 is TGTGCCAGCAGCTTTGGCAGGAGTAATGAAAAACTGTTTTTT. Full variable domain (rest looked up from reference TRBV7-2 and TRBJ1-4): GAGVSQSPSNKVTEKGKDVELRCDPISGHTALYWYRQSLGQGLEFLIYFQGNSAPDKSGLPSDRFSAERTGGSVSTLTIQRTQQEDSAVYLCASSFGRSNEKLFFGSGTQLSVL.

A few counts support this clonotype. The rearrangement joins TRBV6-5 to TRBJ2-7, with 14 bases aligning to TRBD2. Germline V gives CDR1 MNHEY, CDR2 SVGAGI. V lost 2 bases and J lost 3; bases outside the gene matches: 3. The CDR3 is made up of 16 amino acids. The chain's CDR3 is CASSYGTSGSVYEQYF. The CDR3 nucleotides read TGTGCCAGCAGTTACGGGACTAGCGGGAGTGTCTACGAGCAGTACTTC.

The chain carries TRBV29-1 and TRBJ1-5, with TRBD1 matching 7 bases. Losses at the gene ends were 6 bases for V and 5 bases for J; bases not matched to a gene: 7. Germline lookup yields CDR1 SQVTM and CDR2 ANQGSEA. The CDR3 has 13 residues. This CDR3 is CSVRDSLYQPQHF. The CDR3 nucleotides are TGCAGCGTCCGGGACAGCCTGTATCAGCCCCAGCATTTT.

This clonotype was recorded many times. The gene calls are TRBV29-1 and TRBJ2-3; TRBD1 or TRBD2 may be the D gene (5 bases each). This CDR3 has 14 residues. With 6 bases removed from V and 0 bases from J, the gap between germline ends came to 13 bases. In germline, CDR1 is SQVTM, CDR2 ANQGSEA. The CDR3 DNA sequence: TGCAGCGTGAGACGAGGGGCTAGCACAGATACGCAGTATTTT. Translated: CSVRRGASTDTQYF.

This clonotype appeared a few times. CDR3 coding DNA: TGTGCCGCCGATGTGTTGAGGGAGACCCAGTACTTC. Amino acids: CAADVLRETQYF. The chain combines TRBV2 with TRBJ2-5; D gene unclear. V lost 11 bases and J 5 bases, leaving 15 bases between the germline ends. The germline V gene encodes CDR1 SNHLY and CDR2 FYNNEI. The CDR3 covers 12 residues. The full variable domain, its missing parts supplied by reference TRBV2 and TRBJ2-5, is EPEVTQTPSHQVTQMGQEVILRCVPISNHLYFYWYRQILGQKVEFLVSFYNNEISEKSEIFDDQFSVERPDGSNFTLKIRSTKLEDSAMYFCAADVLRETQYFGPGTRLLVL.

V gene TRBV7-2 combines with J gene TRBJ2-5, with no clear D. Germline CDR1 SGHTA, CDR2 FQGNSA. V gave up 6 bases and J gave up 2 bases, with 16 bases separating them. This CDR3 spans 15 amino acids. The CDR3 protein is CASRRVTGKQETQYF. In DNA, the CDR3 is TGTGCCAGCAGGCGAGTCACGGGCAAGCAAGAGACCCAGTACTTC.

V usage is TRBV2 and J usage is TRBJ1-2, with D perhaps TRBD1 (5 bases). Trimming stripped 6 bases from V and 5 bases from J, with 22 bases between. The CDR3 has 16 residues. Germline V gene data show CDR1 as SNHLY and CDR2 as FYNNEI. The CDR3 coding sequence is TGTGCCAGCAGGAAGAGACAGACGAATGAACAATATGGCTACACCTTC. Its protein product is CASRKRQTNEQYGYTF.

This rearrangement joins TRBV6-2 or TRBV6-3 to TRBJ2-1, with TRBD2 as a possible D gene (5 bases). Trimming cost V 2 bases and J 10 bases, with 15 bases left between them. The CDR3 is 14 amino acids. Germline loops: CDR1 MNHEY, CDR2 SVGEGT. The CDR3 loop is CASSYGSTRGEQFF. The CDR3 bases are TGTGCCAGCAGTTACGGGAGTACCCGAGGGGAGCAGTTCTTC.

The V and J genes are TRBV7-6 and TRBJ2-5; D is unclear. This CDR3 has 14 residues. V was cut by 1 base and J by 0 bases, with 6 bases left in between. CDR1 SGHVS and CDR2 FNYEAQ come from the germline V gene. CDR3 protein: CASSLVAYQETQYF. The CDR3, as DNA: TGTGCCAGCAGCTTAGTGGCGTACCAAGAGACCCAGTACTTC.

CDR3 DNA sequence: TGTGCCTGGAGCCCAGGACGGGTTAACTATGGCTACACCTTC. This gives the protein CAWSPGRVNYGYTF. The chain has TRBV30 and TRBJ1-2; D is uncertain. Trimming took off 3 bases at V and 1 base at J, with 12 bases between the two ends. CDR1 GTSNPN and CDR2 SVGIG come from the germline V gene (reference sequence). This CDR3 contains 14 residues.

The chain couples TRBV28 to TRBJ1-4; D is possibly TRBD1 (5 bases). CDR3 length: 15 amino acids. Trimming shortened V by 9 bases and J by 0 bases, and 14 bases separated the two germline ends. The germline V gene has CDR1 MDHEN and CDR2 SYDVKM. The CDR3 spells CASSKGDATNEKLFF. The CDR3 coding sequence is TGTGCCAGTAGTAAAGGGGATGCAACTAATGAAAAACTGTTTTTT.

The CDR3 bases are TGTGCCAGCAGCCCCGCGTTTGTAGGCGGGAGATCAAGTCGGGCCGGGGAGCTGTTTTTT. Amino acids: CASSPAFVGGRSSRAGELFF. V usage is TRBV7-9 and J usage is TRBJ2-2, with TRBD2 identical over 7 bases. The CDR3 spans 20 residues. V trimming: 5 bases; J trimming: 6 bases; junction bases outside the gene matches: 24. From germline, CDR1 is SEHNR and CDR2 FQNEAQ (reference sequence).

The V and J genes are TRBV24-1 and TRBJ2-2; 9 nucleotides agree with TRBD1. The junction had 11 bases not matched to a gene; V was cut back by 8 bases and J by 5 bases. The CDR3 is 16 residues long. Germline V gene sequence: CDR1 KGHDR, CDR2 SFDVKD. CDR3 sequence: CATIGPGQGVTGELFF. The CDR3, as DNA: TGTGCCACCATCGGACCGGGACAGGGAGTGACCGGGGAGCTGTTTTTT.

V usage is TRBV29-1 and J usage is TRBJ2-3; D may be TRBD2 (7 bases). Germline CDR1 reads SQVTM; CDR2 reads ANQGSEA. The CDR3 totals 14 residues. The V end was cut by 1 base, the J end by 5 bases, with 13 bases between. This CDR3 reads CSVEAGGRGDTQYF. CDR3 sequence (DNA): TGCAGCGTTGAAGCGGGGGGCCGTGGAGATACGCAGTATTTT.

To note about this clonotype: At one end, the junction sequence differs from germline, possibly due to a read error. This rearrangement joins TRBV6-2 or TRBV6-3 to TRBJ2-7; 11 bases align to TRBD2. Germline V lookup: CDR1 MNHEY, CDR2 SVGEGT. This CDR3 region has 17 residues. The CDR3 is CASGYITSGRGLYEQYF. The CDR3 coding sequence is TGTGCCAGCGGTTATATAACTAGCGGGAGAGGGTTGTACGAGCAGTACTTC.

CDR3 protein: CASSARGDRLAEQYF. CDR3 sequence (DNA): TGTGCCAGCAGCGCCAGGGGTGACAGGTTGGCCGAGCAGTACTTC. This chain links TRBV7-3 with TRBJ2-7; weak D call: TRBD1 (6 bases). The germline V gene encodes CDR1 SGHTA and CDR2 FQGTGA. The V and J ends lost 5 bases and 6 bases respectively, with 20 bases between them. The CDR3 consists of 15 residues.

The rearrangement links TRBV6-5 to TRBJ2-7; D is tentatively TRBD1 or TRBD2 (5 bases each). The germline V and J ends were trimmed by 6 bases and 3 bases, with 18 bases remaining between them. Germline lookup yields CDR1 MNHEY and CDR2 SVGAGI. The length of the CDR3 is 15 residues. The DNA of the CDR3 is TGTGCCAGCAGATTAGGGGCGGGCAGAAGCTACGAGCAGTACTTC. Its protein product is CASRLGAGRSYEQYF.